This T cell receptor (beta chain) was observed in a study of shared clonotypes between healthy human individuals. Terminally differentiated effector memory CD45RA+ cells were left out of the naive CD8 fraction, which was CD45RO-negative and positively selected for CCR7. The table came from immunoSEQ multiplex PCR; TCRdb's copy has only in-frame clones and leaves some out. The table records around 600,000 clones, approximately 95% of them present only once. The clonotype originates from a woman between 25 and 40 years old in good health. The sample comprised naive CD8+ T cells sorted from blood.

The CDR3 loop is CASSAYPGPYGYTF. The DNA for the CDR3 is TGTGCCAGCAGTGCTTACCCCGGGCCCTATGGCTACACCTTC. The J gene is TRBJ1-2, the V gene TRBV6-6; D call uncertain. Trimming cost V 5 bases and J 4 bases, with 14 bases left between them. The length of the CDR3 is 14 residues. Germline V gene lookup returns CDR1 MNHNY and CDR2 SVGAGI (reference sequence).